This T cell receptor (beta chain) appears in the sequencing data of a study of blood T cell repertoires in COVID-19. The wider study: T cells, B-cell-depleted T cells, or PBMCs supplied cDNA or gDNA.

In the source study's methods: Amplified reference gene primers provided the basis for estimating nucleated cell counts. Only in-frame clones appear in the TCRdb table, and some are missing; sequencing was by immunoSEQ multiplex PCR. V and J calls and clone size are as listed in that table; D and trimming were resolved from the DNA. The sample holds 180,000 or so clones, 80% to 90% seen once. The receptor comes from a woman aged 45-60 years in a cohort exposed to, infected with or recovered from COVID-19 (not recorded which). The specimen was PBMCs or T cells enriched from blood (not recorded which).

CDR3 residues: CASSSLQGVNTEAFF. CDR3 bases: TGTGCCAGCAGTTCTCTACAGGGTGTTAACACTGAAGCTTTCTTT. The rearrangement uses TRBV6-6 and TRBJ1-1; possibly TRBD1 for D (6 bases). The CDR3 is 15 amino acids. Trimming removed 4 bases at V and 2 bases at J, with 14 bases between. Germline CDR1 is MNHNY and CDR2 is SVGAGI (reference sequence).